The text below deals with one TCR beta chain. This sample was taken from a study of blood T cell repertoires in COVID-19. Across the study: T cells, B-cell-depleted T cells, or PBMCs provided the cDNA or gDNA that served as material.

The table came from immunoSEQ multiplex PCR; TCRdb's copy has only in-frame clones and leaves some out. This repertoire shows 180,000 or so clones, 86% found once; its top ten account for about 9.7%. The participants were between roughly 18 and 90 years old and came from about two dozen US areas. CDR3 length: 15 amino acids. The chain recombines TRBV21-1 with TRBJ1-5; the table's TRBD1 call for D was not verified on the DNA. TRBV21-1 is designated a pseudogene. The source of this sequence is a woman in her thirties who had recovered from COVID-19. The sequenced sample was PBMCs or T cells enriched from blood (not recorded which). In DNA form, the CDR3 reads TGTGCCAGCAGCACGAGAGACAGGGGCAATCAGCCCCAGCATTTT. Translation gives CASSTRDRGNQPQHF.